This T cell receptor (beta chain) was retrieved from a study of T cell repertoires in cytomegalovirus infection. This clonotype was picked up many times. Each CDR3 protein is one row after TCRdb ran MiXCR on the reads. Of around 450,000 distinct CDR3 sequences listed, approximately 31% are singletons. CDR1 and CDR2 (germline): SGHTA, FQGNSA. Trimming left V 4 bases short and J 9 bases short, with 19 bases between. CDR3 length: 15 amino acids. The receptor was derived from a human donor in good health (CMV status not recorded). Some clones in this sample may be carry-over from other donors' samples. The rearrangement joins TRBV7-2 to TRBJ2-1; D unresolved. The sequencing input was PBMCs. CDR3 DNA: TGTGCCAGCAGCTGGCCCGGACCCGCGAGAGCTGAGCAGTTCTTC. This codes for CASSWPGPARAEQFF.